This T cell receptor beta chain was profiled in a study of CD8 T cells in ankylosing spondylitis. Study observations and caveats: Within matched ankylosing spondylitis synovial fluid, disease-linked clones were reportedly significantly enriched. Apparently characteristic of ankylosing spondylitis blood was a TCR beta motif (about eight highly homologous variants). CD8+ disease-linked clones were present at relatively low frequencies in blood.

This clonotype was seen many times. The antigen remains undetermined. Construction of TCR beta libraries was performed using quantitative 5'-RACE with molecular barcodes. TCRdb recomputed calls from the 5' RACE reads with MiXCR, one row per CDR3 protein. Altogether about 31,000 distinct CDR3 sequences are present, roughly 7.9% being singletons, with the ten largest covering approximately 10%. The ends lost 3 bases at V and 7 bases at J; junction bases unmatched: 6. The CDR3 length is 15 residues. The germline CDR1 and CDR2 sequences are SNHLY and FYNNEI. This chain links TRBV2 with TRBJ1-5; 10 bases are shared with TRBD1. Sequenced sample: blood, either unsorted or a sorted T cell fraction (not recorded which). The source is a male donor with ankylosing spondylitis or in good health (not recorded which). This CDR3 reads CASSDSGQGNQPQHF. CDR3 bases: TGTGCCAGCAGTGATTCGGGACAGGGGAACCAGCCCCAGCATTTT.